The rows below give T cell receptor beta chains drawn from one sample of a study of radiotherapy plus CTLA-4 blockade in lung cancer. The data were produced by immunoSEQ multiplex PCR, yet TCRdb's version contains in-frame clones alone and is incomplete. The sample carries about 56,000 clones, under 80% recorded once. This specimen was peripheral blood, taken from a patient treated with radiotherapy plus ipilimumab. These TCRs come from a human donor with non-small cell lung cancer who had a complete response to radiotherapy plus ipilimumab. CDR3s include the opening cysteine and the closing phenylalanine or tryptophan. Fields, in order: clone size, V gene, J gene, D gene, CDR3 DNA, CDR3 protein. D genes are given only for firm matches. Clone size appears in some rows only: once, few, many, or a class for an expanded clone.

once,TRBV19,TRBJ1-2,NA,TGTGCCAGTAGTATCGGGTCCAATAACTATGGCTACACCTTC,CASSIGSNNYGYTF
NA,TRBV27,TRBJ2-2,TRBD1,TGTGCCAGCAGGAAATACAGGGGGCGCCTTCTAGGCACCGGGGAGCTGTTTTTT,CASRKYRGRLLGTGELFF
NA,TRBV28,TRBJ1-1,NA,TGTGCCAGCAACCGGGGGACGAACACTGAAGCTTTCTTT,CASNRGTNTEAFF
once,TRBV5-1,TRBJ2-3,NA,TGCGCCAGCAGCTTGGCCCTAGGAGGCACAGATACGCAGTATTTT,CASSLALGGTDTQYF
NA,TRBV2,TRBJ2-5,NA,TGTGCCAGCAGGAACAGGTACCAAGAGACCCAGTACTTC,CASRNRYQETQYF
NA,TRBV5-1,TRBJ1-2,TRBD1,TGCGCCAGCAGCTTGGGGGACAGGGCGGATGGCTACACCTTC,CASSLGDRADGYTF
NA,TRBV6-5,TRBJ1-1,NA,TGTGCCAGCGTAACAGGTCATGAGGCTTTCTTT,CASVTGHEAFF
NA,TRBV5-1,TRBJ1-2,TRBD1,TGCGCCAGCAGCTTGACAGGGGGCACGCGAGGAAACTATGGCTACACCTTC,CASSLTGGTRGNYGYTF
NA,TRBV25-1,TRBJ2-3,TRBD1,TGTGCCAGCAGTGTTCGGACAGGGACGACAGATACGCAGTATTTT,CASSVRTGTTDTQYF
NA,TRBV18,TRBJ1-3,TRBD1,TGTGCCAGCTCACCGGGACAGCGCCTCGGAAACACCATATATTTT,CASSPGQRLGNTIYF
NA,TRBV7-2,TRBJ2-3,NA,TGTGCCAGCAGCCCCGGGGCAGATACGCAGTATTTT,CASSPGADTQYF
NA,TRBV2,TRBJ2-1,NA,TGTGCCAGCAGTGAAAATGGTCAGGGGCTAAACAATGAGCAGTTCTTC,CASSENGQGLNNEQFF
once,TRBV15,TRBJ2-3,NA,TGTGCCACCAGCAGAGAGGGCCTAGCCACAGATACGCAGTATTTT,CATSREGLATDTQYF
NA,TRBV30,TRBJ2-2,NA,TGTGCCTGGAGTGTACTTGGCGGGGGCGTCGGGGAGCTGTTTTTT,CAWSVLGGGVGELFF
few,TRBV12-5,TRBJ1-1,NA,TGTGCTAGTGGTCCAAGCCCCAGGGAGGTGAACACTGAAGCTTTCTTT,CASGPSPREVNTEAFF
NA,TRBV28,TRBJ2-5,NA,TGTGCCAGCACCGAGGGAGGAAAAGAGACCCAGTACTTC,CASTEGGKETQYF
NA,TRBV30,TRBJ1-5,NA,TGTGCCTGGGCCGGGACACGAAATCAGCCCCAGCATTTT,CAWAGTRNQPQHF
NA,TRBV6-5,TRBJ1-5,TRBD1,TGTGCCAGCAGCAGGGGGGATAGGAATCAGCCCCAGCATTTT,CASSRGDRNQPQHF
once,TRBV9,TRBJ2-5,NA,TGTGCCAGCAGCGTAGCCGGGAGACCTCAAGAGACCCAGTACTTC,CASSVAGRPQETQYF
few,TRBV11-3,TRBJ2-3,TRBD2,TGTGCCAGCAGCTTAGTAGGCACTAGCGGTCGCACAGATACGCAGTATTTT,CASSLVGTSGRTDTQYF
few,TRBV2,TRBJ1-3,NA,TGTGCCAGCAGTGAAGGACAGGCTGGAAACACCATATATTTT,CASSEGQAGNTIYF
NA,TRBV7-2,TRBJ2-1,TRBD2,TGTGCCAGCAGCTCCGCCGGGACTAGCTCCTACAATGAGCAGTTCTTC,CASSSAGTSSYNEQFF
few,TRBV12-2,TRBJ1-5,NA,TGTGCAAGTCGCTTCGCCCAGCGGCCGGGCCAGCATTTT,CASRFAQRPGQHF
few,TRBV21-1,TRBJ1-1,NA,TGTGCCAGCAGGGTCCGAGGGAACACTGAAGCTTTCTTT,CASRVRGNTEAFF
NA,TRBV6-5,TRBJ2-1,NA,TGTGCCAGCAGTTCACCCCGGGTGCGTGAGCAGTTCTTC,CASSSPRVREQFF
NA,TRBV6-4,TRBJ1-1,NA,TGTGCCAGCAGGGCCGAGGGCTGGAGTGCTGAAGCTTTCTTT,CASRAEGWSAEAFF
NA,TRBV14,TRBJ2-5,TRBD1,TGTGCCAGCAGCCATCAGATCAGGGGGCACGAGACCCAGTACTTC,CASSHQIRGHETQYF
NA,TRBV7-9,TRBJ2-1,NA,TGTGCCAGCAGCTTAGTCCGGCTAGCGTCATCCTACAATGAGCAGTTCTTC,CASSLVRLASSYNEQFF
NA,TRBV5-8,TRBJ2-3,NA,TGTGCCAGCAGCCCTCACGAGGGACTCACAGATACGCAGTATTTT,CASSPHEGLTDTQYF
few,TRBV5-1,TRBJ2-1,TRBD1,TGCGCCAGCAGCTTGGGGACAGGGGGCCTCAATGAGCAGTTCTTC,CASSLGTGGLNEQFF
NA,TRBV7-9,TRBJ1-1,NA,TGTGCCAGCACCCTGGGAGGGAGGGGGGAAGCTTTCTTT,CASTLGGRGEAFF
once,TRBV4-1,TRBJ1-1,NA,TGCGCCAGCAGCCAAGTGAGCTTCATGAACACTGAAGCTTTCTTT,CASSQVSFMNTEAFF